This T cell receptor beta chain was sequenced in a study of T cells in Graves' hyperthyroidism and ophthalmopathy. A lack of ophthalmopathy progression within 18 months defined stable Graves' hyperthyroidism. Each diagnosis drew on symptoms, thyroxine, TRAb, thyroid ultrasound and orbital computed tomography findings. This clonotype has a handful of counts. Its antigen remains unidentified. Germline assignment: CDR1 SEHNR and CDR2 FQNEAQ (reference sequence). Trimming shortened V by 7 bases and J by 4 bases, and 14 bases separated the two germline ends. The CDR3 has 14 amino acids. Study results and caveats: Blood also contained most expanded thyroid clonotypes above 0.001. Ophthalmopathy got predicted by the model a median roughly 6.4 months before its onset.

Amplified TCR beta CDR3 regions came from RNA transcripts. An initial round of RT-PCR targeting the TCR CDR3 relied on the HTBI primer set. TCRdb reprocessed the multiplex PCR reads with MiXCR, giving one entry per CDR3 protein. Of just over 550,000 distinct CDR3 sequences in the sample, about 43% are singletons; the top ten hold about 8.2%. The receptor was isolated from a young woman with Graves' hyperthyroidism. Sequenced sample: peripheral blood or thyroid tissue (not recorded which). The chain combines TRBV7-9 with TRBJ1-5; possibly TRBD1 for D (5 bases). The CDR3 here is CASTQGEYNQPQHF. The CDR3 DNA reads as TGTGCCAGCACCCAGGGTGAATATAATCAGCCCCAGCATTTT.